This T cell receptor beta chain was retrieved from a study of graft-versus-host responses after intestinal transplantation. Study-level findings and limits: Recipient marrow harbored GvH clones, some of which surfaced first in ileum or blood.

The data were produced by immunoSEQ multiplex PCR, yet TCRdb's version contains in-frame clones alone and is incomplete. Among around 25,000 clones listed, 83% were seen once. Germline CDR1 is SGHNT and CDR2 is YYREEE (reference sequence). With 4 bases clipped from V and 1 base from J, the junction kept 4 bases outside the gene matches. This CDR3 is 14 amino acids long. Details on this clone: Its antigen is currently unknown.

The specimen was PBMCs, collected almost 29 days after intestinal transplant. The origin of this receptor is a human patient who received an intestinal transplant, so some T cells may come from the graft donor. The genes are TRBV5-4 and TRBJ1-1, with 7 bases aligning to TRBD1. This CDR3 is CASSIQGGNTEAFF. The CDR3 DNA sequence: TGTGCCAGCAGCATTCAGGGGGGGAACACTGAAGCTTTCTTT. Variable domain in full (rest from reference TRBV5-4 and TRBJ1-1): ETGVTQSPTHLIKTRGQQVTLRCSSQSGHNTVSWYQQALGQGPQFIFQYYREEENGRGNFPPRFSGLQFPNYSSELNVNALELDDSALYLCASSIQGGNTEAFFGQGTRLTVV.